Below are 30 T cell receptor beta chains sequenced from a single sample in a study of blood T cell repertoires in COVID-19. Sequencing was performed with immunoSEQ multiplex PCR; in TCRdb, only in-frame clones are kept and a portion is missing. Seen here are around 25,000 clones, roughly 83% observed once, and the top ten hold roughly 23%. The material sequenced was peripheral blood. These receptors were taken from a man in his sixties or seventies with active COVID-19.

The chain is built from TRBV5-4 and TRBJ1-1; perhaps TRBD1 as D (5 bases). Deletions cut 3 bases from V and 3 bases from J, with 15 bases between. The CDR3 length is 15 residues. Germline V gives CDR1 SGHNT, CDR2 YYREEE (reference sequence). The CDR3 bases are TGTGCCAGCAGCTCCCAGTATCAGGGTTACACTGAAGCTTTCTTT. Amino acid sequence: CASSSQYQGYTEAFF.

The V gene is TRBV6-5, the J gene TRBJ2-1, with D maybe TRBD2 (5 bases). In germline, CDR1 is MNHEY, CDR2 SVGAGI. Trimming cost V 9 bases and J 0 bases, with 9 bases left between them. There are 13 residues in the CDR3. The CDR3 spells CASRGSSYNEQFF. The CDR3 nucleotides are TGTGCCAGTCGAGGGAGCTCCTACAATGAGCAGTTCTTC.

The genes are TRBV28 and TRBJ1-2; D possibly corresponds to TRBD1 (6 bases). The CDR3 runs to 15 residues. Germline V gives CDR1 MDHEN, CDR2 SYDVKM. V lost 4 bases, J lost 2 bases, and 14 bases lay in between. The CDR3: CASSSTTGSNYGYTF. In nucleotides, the CDR3 is TGTGCCAGCAGTTCTACGACAGGCTCCAACTATGGCTACACCTTC.

This clone came up a few times. The chain couples TRBV7-2 to TRBJ2-5, with D possibly matching TRBD1 (7 bases). Germline V gene sequence: CDR1 SGHTA, CDR2 FQGNSA. This CDR3 has 16 residues. The V and J ends lost 1 base and 2 bases respectively, with 14 bases between them. CDR3 in amino acids: CASSLEGGGLQETQYF. DNA of the CDR3: TGTGCCAGCAGCTTAGAAGGAGGGGGCTTACAAGAGACCCAGTACTTC.

The chain joins TRBV12-3 or TRBV12-4 to TRBJ1-5; 8 bases fit TRBD1. Trimming at V came to 6 bases and at J to 4 bases, leaving 2 bases not matched to a gene. CDR3 size: 13 residues. The CDR3 sequence is CASRTGANQPQHF. The CDR3, as DNA: TGTGCCAGCAGGACAGGGGCTAATCAGCCCCAGCATTTT.

The count of this clone is one. V gene TRBV28 combines with J gene TRBJ1-2; 9 nucleotides line up with TRBD1. Germline loops: CDR1 MDHEN, CDR2 SYDVKM. The junction had 9 bases not matched to a gene; V was cut back by 4 bases and J by 6 bases. The CDR3 runs to 15 residues. CDR3 sequence (DNA): TGTGCCAGCAGTTATACCCACAGGGGGCGTGATGGCTACACCTTC. Encoded protein: CASSYTHRGRDGYTF.

The chain combines TRBV5-5 with TRBJ2-2, with 8 bases identical to TRBD2. The CDR3 loop spans 17 amino acids. With V trimmed by 2 bases and J by 8 bases, 14 bases remained unmatched. CDR1 is SGHKS, CDR2 YYEKEE, per germline (reference sequence). CDR3 in amino acids: CASSLVGAGVGAGELFF. CDR3 nucleotide sequence: TGTGCCAGCAGCTTAGTCGGAGCGGGAGTAGGGGCAGGGGAGCTGTTTTTT.

J is TRBJ2-7 and V is TRBV12-3 or TRBV12-4, with a tentative D call TRBD2 (5 bases). This CDR3 is built from 12 residues. V lost 3 bases and J 2 bases, leaving 5 bases between the germline ends. In nucleotides, the CDR3 is TGTGCCAGCAGTTTCGGGACCTACGAGCAGTACTTC. It translates to CASSFGTYEQYF.

The chain carries TRBV6-5 and TRBJ1-1, with D hard to call. The V end was cut by 4 bases, the J end by 12 bases, with 18 bases between. Per germline, CDR1 MNHEY and CDR2 SVGAGI. The CDR3 runs to 13 residues. The CDR3 spells CASSSTRGRESFF. The CDR3 bases are TGTGCCAGCAGTTCAACTCGTGGGAGGGAATCTTTCTTT.

This chain connects TRBV1 to TRBJ2-1; TRBD2 was called by the table and not checked on the DNA. TRBV1 is given as a pseudogene. CDR3 length equals 18 residues. CDR3 amino acids: CTSSQAPGWVAGVLEQFF. The CDR3 nucleotides are TGCACCAGCAGCCAAGCCCCCGGGTGGGTAGCGGGGGTGCTTGAGCAGTTCTTC.

This clone was found many times. The chain has TRBV20-1 and TRBJ1-2; D not certain. The CDR3 extends over 11 amino acids. From germline, CDR1 is DFQATT and CDR2 SNEGSKA (reference sequence). V lost 1 base and J lost 7, with 7 bases in between. The CDR3: CSARVGGGYTF. CDR3 DNA sequence: TGCAGTGCTAGAGTCGGTGGTGGCTACACCTTC.

This chain connects TRBV11-2 to TRBJ2-7; 14 nucleotides line up with TRBD2. The CDR3 runs 18 residues. V dropped 5 bases and J dropped 1; count of bases not matched to a gene: 10. Germline V lookup: CDR1 SGHAT, CDR2 FQNNGV. The CDR3 is CASSQTTSGGAWSYEQYF. The CDR3 DNA follows: TGTGCCAGCAGCCAGACGACTAGCGGGGGGGCTTGGTCCTACGAGCAGTACTTC.

The genes are TRBV4-1 and TRBJ1-1, with no clear D. The CDR3 totals 16 residues. Germline loops: CDR1 MGHRA, CDR2 YSYEKL. V was shortened by 3 bases and J by 9 bases, with 23 bases between the two germline ends. This CDR3 reads CASSQSSIPGSDKAFF. The CDR3 nucleotides are TGCGCCAGCAGCCAGTCGTCAATTCCTGGGAGCGATAAAGCTTTCTTT.

The rearrangement joins TRBV19 to TRBJ1-1; 11 positions match TRBD1. The CDR3 extends over 16 amino acids. From germline, CDR1 is LNHDA and CDR2 SQIVND (reference sequence). The ends lost 4 bases at V and 1 base at J; junction bases unmatched: 5. CDR3 sequence reads: CASSTGTGGPNTEAFF. The CDR3 nucleotides read TGTGCCAGTAGTACCGGGACAGGGGGACCGAACACTGAAGCTTTCTTT. Filled out from reference TRBV19 and TRBJ1-1, the complete variable domain reads DGGITQSPKYLFRKEGQNVTLSCEQNLNHDAMYWYRQDPGQGLRLIYYSQIVNDFQKGDIAEGYSVSREKKESFPLTVTSAQKNPTAFYLCASSTGTGGPNTEAFFGQGTRLTVV.

This clone was detected only a few times. The chain carries TRBV23-1 and TRBJ1-4; D call uncertain. TRBV23-1 is an ORF for which the function is uncertain. Trimming shortened V by 7 bases and J by 8 bases, and 11 bases separated the two germline ends. The CDR3 has 12 amino acids. CDR3 nucleotides: TGCGCCAGCAAGAAAGCCGGGGAAAAACTGTTTTTT. It codes for CASKKAGEKLFF.

The chain uses TRBV6-4 and TRBJ2-2; 9 nucleotides agree with TRBD1. The V segment lost 6 bases and the J segment 1 base; nucleotides outside the gene matches: 6. Germline V gene sequence: CDR1 MRHNA, CDR2 SNTAGT. This CDR3 has 16 residues. As DNA, the CDR3 is TGTGCCAGCAGCTCGACAGGGGGATGGAACACCGGGGAGCTGTTTTTT. Protein sequence: CASSSTGGWNTGELFF.

The V and J genes are TRBV27 and TRBJ2-2, with D possibly being TRBD2 (6 bases). This CDR3 spans 16 amino acids. CDR1 MNHEY and CDR2 SMNVEV come from the germline V gene (reference sequence). Trimming took off 4 bases at V and 4 bases at J, with 16 bases between the two ends. The chain's CDR3 is CASSWLARALTGELFF. DNA of the CDR3: TGTGCCAGCAGTTGGCTAGCGAGAGCGCTCACCGGGGAGCTGTTTTTT.

J is TRBJ2-1 and V is TRBV2; 8 bases agree with TRBD1. Germline V gives CDR1 SNHLY, CDR2 FYNNEI. This CDR3 has 16 residues. V was pared by 6 bases and J by 7 bases, with 14 bases of the junction left unmatched. The CDR3 DNA reads TGTGCCAGCAGGGTTAACCGGGACAGGAAGGGTAATGAGCAGTTCTTC. Its translation is CASRVNRDRKGNEQFF.

The chain joins TRBV3-1 (or the pseudogene TRBV3-2) to TRBJ1-3, with 7 nucleotides matching TRBD1. CDR3 length: 13 residues. The V gene end was trimmed by 1 base and the J gene end by 7 bases; junction bases not matched to a gene: 1. Germline V gives CDR1 LGHDT, CDR2 YNNKEL (reference sequence). CDR3 sequence: CASSQGTGNTIYF. CDR3 DNA sequence: TGTGCCAGCAGCCAAGGGACAGGCAACACCATATATTTT.

The CDR3 reads CASSLLPGQGGSYEQYF. CDR3 in DNA: TGTGCCAGCAGCTTATTACCGGGACAGGGGGGATCCTACGAGCAGTACTTC. The chain has TRBV7-6 and TRBJ2-7; 11 bases agree with TRBD1. The V gene end was trimmed by 2 bases and the J gene end by 1 base; junction bases not matched to a gene: 7. This CDR3 region has 17 residues. Germline V CDR1 and CDR2: SGHVS, FNYEAQ.

This clone was detected once. The V and J genes are TRBV12-5 and TRBJ2-3; TRBD1 might be the D (5 bases). The V gene's germline CDR1 is LGHNT and CDR2 FRNRAP. CDR3 length: 15 amino acids. Trimming pared 6 bases from V and 0 bases from J, leaving 13 bases between. The CDR3 DNA reads as TGTGCTAGTGGGCTGACAGAAGCTAGCACAGATACGCAGTATTTT. Residues: CASGLTEASTDTQYF.

The chain combines TRBV5-1 with TRBJ2-2; D might be TRBD1 (5 bases). Per germline, CDR1 SGHRS and CDR2 YFSETQ. This CDR3 comprises 14 residues. Trimming took 6 bases from V and 4 from J, leaving 13 bases between them. Written as DNA, the CDR3 is TGCGCCAGCATGTGGACATTAGGCACCGGGGAGCTGTTTTTT. Encoded protein: CASMWTLGTGELFF.

This chain connects TRBV3-1 (or the pseudogene TRBV3-2) to TRBJ2-1; D is perhaps TRBD1 (6 bases). Germline V gene data show CDR1 as LGHDT and CDR2 as YNNKEL (reference sequence). Trimming cost V 0 bases and J 7 bases, with 16 bases left between them. The CDR3 runs 16 residues. The CDR3 loop is CASSQEGARARNEQFF. CDR3 sequence (DNA): TGTGCCAGCAGCCAAGAGGGGGCAAGGGCCAGGAATGAGCAGTTCTTC.

This clone was recorded a few times. The chain employs TRBV4-1 and TRBJ1-5; no clear D gene. The germline gives CDR1 MGHRA, CDR2 YSYEKL. The V gene lost 5 bases and the J gene lost 0 bases, with 26 bases spanning the gap. The CDR3 extends over 20 amino acids. DNA of the CDR3: TGCGCCAGCAGCGTCCAACGGGCCGGCTCGTCGGGATATAGCAATCAGCCCCAGCATTTT. Its protein is CASSVQRAGSSGYSNQPQHF.

The V call is TRBV10-1, the J call TRBJ2-5; 7 bases are shared with TRBD1. Germline CDR1 reads WNHNN; CDR2 reads SYGVQD (reference sequence). CDR3 length: 15 amino acids. The junction had 4 bases not matched to a gene; V was cut back by 0 bases and J by 3 bases. The CDR3 DNA follows: TGCGCCAGCAGTGAGTCCGGGACAGCCGAAGAGACCCAGTACTTC. This sequence encodes CASSESGTAEETQYF.

This chain uses TRBV5-1 with TRBJ1-1, with D possibly TRBD1 on 5 matching bases. Trimming removed 0 bases at V and 5 bases at J, with 17 bases between. The CDR3 is made up of 16 amino acids. The V gene's germline CDR1 is SGHRS and CDR2 YFSETQ. CDR3 amino acids: CASSLGGSGFATEAFF. The CDR3 region has the DNA TGCGCCAGCAGCTTGGGAGGTTCAGGGTTCGCGACTGAAGCTTTCTTT.

The chain links TRBV12-3 or TRBV12-4 to TRBJ2-3; 7 bases are shared with TRBD2. With 8 bases clipped from V and 2 bases from J, the junction kept 4 bases outside the gene matches. The CDR3 is 13 amino acids. In DNA form, the CDR3 reads TGTGCCAGCTGGGGGGGGAACACAGATACGCAGTATTTT. Its translation: CASWGGNTDTQYF.

In this sample, this clone turned up once. The chain is built from TRBV5-1 and TRBJ2-7, with 8 bases that match TRBD2. Germline V lookup: CDR1 SGHRS, CDR2 YFSETQ. The CDR3 is 15 residues long. The ends lost 0 bases at V and 5 bases at J; junction bases unmatched: 7. The CDR3, as DNA: TGCGCCAGCAGCTTGGGGTCCTCCGGGGGGGACGAGCAGTACTTC. The encoded protein is CASSLGSSGGDEQYF.

The chain recombines TRBV11-2 with TRBJ2-3; the D is unclear. Germline CDR1 is SGHAT and CDR2 is FQNNGV. The CDR3 sequence is 16 residues long. Trimming cost V 4 bases and J 6 bases, with 20 bases left between them. The CDR3 region is CASSYSKPPSEDTQYF. The CDR3 DNA follows: TGTGCCAGCAGCTACTCAAAACCGCCCTCCGAGGATACGCAGTATTTT.

The chain couples TRBV7-9 to TRBJ2-7, with TRBD1 matching over 8 bases. Losses at the gene ends were 5 bases for V and 3 bases for J; bases not matched to a gene: 15. CDR1 is SEHNR, CDR2 FQNEAQ, per germline (reference sequence). The CDR3 has 17 residues. DNA for the CDR3: TGTGCCAGCAGCCCAGTGACAGGGGCCGGGCGAGGCTACGAGCAGTACTTC. Its protein product is CASSPVTGAGRGYEQYF.